One and the same sample provided the 29 T cell receptor beta chains below, sequenced in a study of synovial regulatory T cells in juvenile arthritis. TCRdb's copy holds only in-frame clones and misses some; the assay was immunoSEQ multiplex PCR. The sample has roughly 8,000 clones. The sequenced sample was Treg cells from blood. The sample's subset: remaining (HLA-DR-negative) circulating blood Treg cells. The receptors here all came from a donor younger than 30 with juvenile idiopathic arthritis.

The V gene is TRBV29-1, the J gene TRBJ2-3. This CDR3 is 13 amino acids long. The coding DNA is unavailable. Germline V gene lookup returns CDR1 SQVTM and CDR2 ANQGSEA. This CDR3 is CSVEDSVKYTQYF.

The chain is built from TRBV6-1 and TRBJ1-5; as DNA is missing, the TRBD1 call by TCRdb cannot be tested. Germline V gene sequence: CDR1 MNHNS, CDR2 SASEGT. The CDR3 sequence is 14 residues long. No DNA accompanies this entry. The CDR3 sequence is CASSYSGFAQPQHF.

The rearrangement joins TRBV19 to TRBJ2-7. The CDR3 has 15 residues. No DNA accompanies this entry. The germline CDR1 and CDR2 sequences are LNHDA and SQIVND (reference sequence). CDR3: CASRPDNFGYGEQYF.

The chain couples TRBV5-1 to TRBJ2-3; the D gene TCRdb calls, TRBD1, cannot be checked with no DNA. Germline loops: CDR1 SGHRS, CDR2 YFSETQ. The CDR3 length is 14 residues. No DNA has been recorded. This chain's CDR3 is CASSAMGHADTQYF.

Its frequency marks this clone as medium-sized (0.01 to 0.1%). The chain carries TRBV5-6 and TRBJ2-5; TCRdb gives TRBD2 as the D gene, but with no DNA this cannot be confirmed. The CDR3 spans 18 residues. No DNA is recorded. CDR1 and CDR2 from the germline V gene are SGHDT and YYEEEE. CDR3 sequence: CASTSRRGLAGVVETQYF.

V and J are TRBV11-2 and TRBJ2-3; with no DNA, the TCRdb D assignment of TRBD2 cannot be verified. The CDR3 spans 14 residues. The DNA is not on file. Germline CDR1 SGHAT, CDR2 FQNNGV. The CDR3 sequence: CASKSGGAGDTQYF.

V gene TRBV30 combines with J gene TRBJ1-2; the D call from TCRdb, TRBD1, cannot be confirmed without DNA. CDR1 GTSNPN and CDR2 SVGIG come from the germline V gene (reference sequence). This CDR3 contains 15 residues. DNA is not on record. The CDR3 spells CAWSGDSYSGYGYTF.

The gene calls are TRBV7-2 and TRBJ2-1; there is no DNA to check the TCRdb D call of TRBD2. Looked up from germline, CDR1 is SGHTA and CDR2 is FQGNSA. The CDR3 sequence is 16 residues long. No coding sequence is recorded. The CDR3 region is CASSPSGRAAYNEQFF.

The gene calls are TRBV11-2 and TRBJ2-3. The CDR3 runs to 14 residues. The record lacks a DNA sequence. Germline V lookup: CDR1 SGHAT, CDR2 FQNNGV. CDR3 sequence reads: CADRAGEGTDTQYF.

This chain links TRBV6-1 with TRBJ2-7; checking the TCRdb D call of TRBD1 is not possible without DNA. The CDR3 has 15 residues. DNA is not on record. CDR1 is MNHNS, CDR2 SASEGT, per germline. The CDR3 spells CATKRGQGHSYEQYF.

This CDR3 reads CASSEASAHYGYTF. The chain couples TRBV2 to TRBJ1-2. Germline CDR1 reads SNHLY; CDR2 reads FYNNEI. The CDR3 contains 14 residues. A DNA sequence was not provided.

V usage is TRBV7-2 and J usage is TRBJ1-2; as DNA is missing, the TRBD1 call by TCRdb cannot be tested. The CDR3 is made up of 14 amino acids. There is no recorded DNA. Germline CDR1 SGHTA, CDR2 FQGNSA. This CDR3 reads CASSVGQGTYGYTF.

The V gene is TRBV5-1, the J gene TRBJ2-3; no DNA is available, so the TRBD2 call from TCRdb remains unchecked. Germline assignment: CDR1 SGHRS and CDR2 YFSETQ. This CDR3 is built from 14 residues. No DNA was logged. The CDR3 sequence is CASSLEVGGDTQYF.

The rearrangement joins TRBV5-1 to TRBJ2-7; TCRdb proposes TRBD2, but this gene call is untestable without DNA. The CDR3 is 17 amino acids. The nucleotide record is missing. CDR1 and CDR2 (germline): SGHRS, YFSETQ. CDR3 region: CASSSFLGGTSPYEQYF.

This sequence joins TRBV25-1 and TRBJ1-5. The CDR3 runs 13 residues. Only the protein is on record. Germline loops: CDR1 MGHDK, CDR2 SYGVNS. The CDR3 loop is CASSHQRGQPQHF.

The CDR3 sequence is CASSPLRILYNEQFF. The rearrangement uses TRBV28 and TRBJ2-1; as DNA is missing, the TRBD1 call by TCRdb cannot be tested. Germline V CDR1 and CDR2: MDHEN, SYDVKM. The CDR3 extends over 15 amino acids. The record lacks a DNA sequence.

The chain uses TRBV5-1 and TRBJ2-7; with no DNA, the TCRdb D assignment of TRBD2 cannot be verified. This CDR3 has 14 amino acids. The coding DNA is unavailable. In germline, CDR1 is SGHRS, CDR2 YFSETQ. This CDR3 reads CASSLGGLIYEQYF.

The chain carries TRBV18 and TRBJ2-2; lacking DNA, the TRBD1 call made by TCRdb goes unchecked. The CDR3 covers 15 residues. The coding DNA is unavailable. CDR1 and CDR2 from the germline V gene are KGHSH and LQKENI. The CDR3 loop reads CASSPRTGGSGELFF. Based on the CDR3 plus reference TRBV18 and TRBJ2-2, the full variable domain is NAGVMQNPRHLVRRRGQEARLRCSPMKGHSHVYWYRQLPEEGLKFMVYLQKENIIDESGMPKERFSAEFPKEGPSILRIQQVVRGDSAAYFCASSPRTGGSGELFFGEGSRLTVL.

The chain couples TRBV27 to TRBJ2-3; as DNA is missing, the TRBD2 call by TCRdb cannot be tested. CDR1 MNHEY and CDR2 SMNVEV come from the germline V gene (reference sequence). There are 15 residues in the CDR3. The record lacks a DNA sequence. CDR3 amino acids: CASSFGRGERDTQYF.

This sequence joins TRBV7-3 and TRBJ1-2; TCRdb selects TRBD1, and the lack of DNA leaves this call unchecked. CDR3 size: 14 residues. No DNA was logged. Germline lookup yields CDR1 SGHTA and CDR2 FQGTGA. The CDR3 reads CASSLKGGGYGYTF.

The chain recombines TRBV19 with TRBJ2-3; the TRBD2 assignment by TCRdb is unverifiable without DNA. Germline values: CDR1 LNHDA, CDR2 SQIVND (reference sequence). The length of the CDR3 is 15 residues. No DNA was logged. CDR3 loop: CASSLGGRGTDTQYF.

J is TRBJ2-1 and V is TRBV4-1; the D call from TCRdb, TRBD2, cannot be confirmed without DNA. CDR1 is MGHRA, CDR2 YSYEKL, per germline. This CDR3 region has 16 residues. DNA is not recorded here. The CDR3 is CASSQGSGRAYNEQFF.

This clone registers medium-sized by frequency. The rearrangement joins TRBV7-2 to TRBJ1-1. Germline V gives CDR1 SGHTA, CDR2 FQGNSA. The CDR3 loop spans 13 amino acids. No coding sequence is recorded. CDR3 sequence: CASSRSLNTEAFF.

The chain uses TRBV19 and TRBJ2-6; there is no DNA to check the TCRdb D call of TRBD1. Germline V gives CDR1 LNHDA, CDR2 SQIVND (reference sequence). This CDR3 spans 16 amino acids. The DNA is not on file. CDR3: CASSSPGNTGANVLTF.

The chain links TRBV5-4 to TRBJ2-6; TCRdb returns TRBD2, unconfirmable since there is no DNA. In germline, CDR1 is SGHNT, CDR2 YYREEE (reference sequence). The CDR3 has 20 amino acids. The coding DNA is unavailable. Here the CDR3 reads CASSGPHGGALLIGANVLTF. The full variable domain, completed using reference TRBV5-4 and TRBJ2-6, is ETGVTQSPTHLIKTRGQQVTLRCSSQSGHNTVSWYQQALGQGPQFIFQYYREEENGRGNFPPRFSGLQFPNYSSELNVNALELDDSALYLCASSGPHGGALLIGANVLTFGAGSRLTVL.

In terms of frequency, this clone is medium-sized. This sequence joins TRBV6-5 and TRBJ1-5. Germline V gives CDR1 MNHEY, CDR2 SVGAGI. The CDR3 length is 14 residues. No DNA appears here. This chain's CDR3 is CASRGGTVNQPQHF.

V is TRBV2 and J is TRBJ1-3; TCRdb's D call, TRBD1, is unchecked because there is no DNA. CDR1 is SNHLY, CDR2 FYNNEI, per germline. The CDR3 spans 15 residues. A DNA sequence was not provided. The CDR3 is CASGQGPGSGNTIYF.

V gene TRBV6-6 combines with J gene TRBJ2-3; the D gene TCRdb calls, TRBD2, cannot be checked with no DNA. CDR1 is MNHNY, CDR2 SVGAGI, per germline (reference sequence). The CDR3 runs to 14 residues. The protein alone is recorded here. CDR3 loop: CASSSTSGSDTQYF.

The V call is TRBV4-1, the J call TRBJ2-6. The CDR3 sequence is 13 residues long. The entry carries no DNA sequence. Germline V gene lookup returns CDR1 MGHRA and CDR2 YSYEKL. CDR3 sequence: CASSRSGANVLTF.